What follows describes a single TCR beta chain. Its antigen is unidentified. Repertoires were generated with immunoSEQ multiplex PCR, while TCRdb's copy carries only in-frame clones and drops some. The sample lists thousands of clones, approximately 75% occurring once. This CDR3 has 16 residues. CDR1 is GTSNPN, CDR2 SVGIG, per germline (reference sequence). Trimming removed 1 base from V and 1 base from J; junction bases left unmatched: 8. This entry comes from a study of T cells after posttransplantation cyclophosphamide. Treatment was busulfan-fludarabine conditioning, a marrow graft, and cyclophosphamide on days +3 and +4. Study-level points and caveats: Skin or GI-infiltrating T cells shared few TRB sequences with blood.

Sequenced material: PBMCs, taken after allogeneic stem cell transplant with posttransplant cyclophosphamide. The TCR comes from a male patient between 60 and 69 years old who received an allogeneic stem cell transplant from an unrelated donor, was CMV-positive, and had no GVHD. The T cells may partly be graft donor cells. The rearrangement joins TRBV30 to TRBJ1-1, with 8 bases lining up with TRBD1. CDR3 sequence reads: CAWSGSPTGANTEAFF. Written as DNA, the CDR3 is TGTGCCTGGAGTGGATCACCGACAGGGGCGAACACTGAAGCTTTCTTT.